This T cell receptor beta chain was observed in a study of early T cells in non-severe SARS-CoV-2 infection. Broader study findings: Private and CD4 specificities were missed by VDJdb matching, which favored anti-spike CD8 responses.

Trimming stripped 5 bases from V and 8 bases from J, with 7 bases between. Germline values: CDR1 SEHNR, CDR2 FQNEAQ (reference sequence). CDR3 length equals 11 residues. Each cDNA molecule carried a unique molecular identifier. Each CDR3 protein is one row after TCRdb ran MiXCR on the 5' RACE reads. The table shows some 66,000 distinct CDR3 sequences, with roughly 13% occurring only once. The table lists this clonotype with a few counts. Its matching antigen is unknown. The chain carries TRBV7-9 and TRBJ2-4; D gene unclear. The sample taken for sequencing was whole blood. The clonotype originates from an adult who was a healthcare worker with PCR-confirmed SARS-CoV-2 infection or an uninfected control (not recorded which). The CDR3 spells CASSQPDIQYF. The CDR3 DNA reads as TGTGCCAGCAGCCAGCCAGACATTCAGTACTTC.